This TCR beta chain comes out of a study of cytomegalovirus exposure and HLA in healthy donors. Findings of the study overall: The study flagged around 150 TCR beta chains as cytomegalovirus-associated. Later analysis suggested most CMV-associated TCR beta chains were HLA-restricted.

Concerning this clone: What it recognizes is unknown.

Researchers ran the PCR with 60 Vbeta and 13 Jbeta primers. TCRdb keeps only in-frame clones here, not all; method: immunoSEQ multiplex PCR. This table has 55,000 to 80,000 clones, roughly four fifths appearing once. Germline-derived CDR1 and CDR2 are SGHRS and YFSETQ. The ends were cut back, 0 bases at V and 7 bases at J, with 13 bases in the middle. The CDR3 has 15 residues. The clonotype originates from a man between 18 and 29 years old in good health and CMV-seronegative. This chain connects TRBV5-1 to TRBJ1-4; D is perhaps TRBD1 (5 bases). Sequencing input: PBMCs. CDR3 residues: CASSLDGQGGEKLFF. CDR3 DNA sequence: TGCGCCAGCAGCTTGGACGGGCAGGGAGGTGAAAAACTGTTTTTT.